A selection of T cell receptor beta chains follows, all from one sample in a study of T-cell reconstitution after alpha-beta-depleted transplantation in children. From the PCR reads, TCRdb called clonotypes with MiXCR, one entry per CDR3 protein. The sample contains about 200,000 distinct CDR3 sequences, about 6% of which appear only once. The source material was PBMCs, sampled before TCRalphabeta/CD19-depleted stem cell transplant. The receptors stem from a girl in the first two years of life with combined immunodeficiency, due to receive a stem cell transplant. Each CDR3 is given with its conserved first and last residue. D genes are given only for firm matches. Only part of the rows carry a size: once, few, many, or a class if the clone is expanded.

>TRBV24-1|-|TRBJ2-1|TRBD2
TGTACCACCAGTGACCTCCCAGTAATAGCGGGAGGCCATGAGCAGTTCTTC
CTTSDLPVIAGGHEQFF
>TRBV12-3/TRBV12-4|-|TRBJ2-3|-
TGTGCCAGCAGTTTTTCGGGGGTGGATACGCAGTATTTT
CASSFSGVDTQYF
>TRBV20-1|many|TRBJ1-2|-
TGCAGTGCTGGGAGGCAAAGGGAATTCGGCTATGGCTACACCTTC
CSAGRQREFGYGYTF
>TRBV11-3|many|TRBJ2-1|TRBD2
TGTGCCAGCAGCTTCGGGACTAGCGGGGGGGGTGAGCAGTTCTTC
CASSFGTSGGGEQFF
>TRBV4-1|many|TRBJ2-1|-
TGCGCCAGCAGCCAAGACAGGGTGAATGAGCAGTTCTTC
CASSQDRVNEQFF
>TRBV20-1|many|TRBJ1-6|-
TGCAGTGCGACGAGGGGAGGGGGGAATAATTCACCCCTCCACTTT
CSATRGGGNNSPLHF
>TRBV28|many|TRBJ2-5|TRBD1
TGTGCCAGCAGTTTATGGAGGGACAGGGGGCTTCAAGAGACCCAGTACTTC
CASSLWRDRGLQETQYF
>TRBV28|many|TRBJ2-5|-
TGTGCCAGCCAGGGAATAGAAGAGACCCAGTACTTC
CASQGIEETQYF
>TRBV7-7|many|TRBJ2-5|TRBD1
TGTGCTAGCAGCTTAGGGAACAGGGGCGGGGAGACCCAGTACTTC
CASSLGNRGGETQYF
>TRBV5-1|many|TRBJ1-2|-
TGCGCCAGCAGCCCCAGTACAGCTGGCTACACCTTC
CASSPSTAGYTF
>TRBV7-4|many|TRBJ2-3|TRBD2
TGTGCCAGCAGCTCCCCGGGACTAGCGGGGGGGCCAGTTGGATATTTT
CASSSPGLAGGPVGYF
>TRBV12-3/TRBV12-4|many|TRBJ1-1|-
TGTGCCACCCTGTGGACCACTGAAGCTTTCTTT
CATLWTTEAFF
>TRBV7-9|-|TRBJ1-1|-
TGTGCCAGCAGCCCCGGGGGAGTTGAAGCTTTCTTT
CASSPGGVEAFF
>TRBV3-1|many|TRBJ2-1|-
TGTGCCAGCAGCTCCCGGCTTTCGAGCTCCTACAATGAGCAGTTCTTC
CASSSRLSSSYNEQFF
>TRBV7-9|many|TRBJ2-1|-
TGTGCCAGCAGCTTAAGCGTAGTGGAGCAGTTCTTC
CASSLSVVEQFF
>TRBV28|few|TRBJ1-1|-
TGTGCCAGCAGTTTATCAGCAGGGGTTAGCGCTGAAGCTTTCTTT
CASSLSAGVSAEAFF
>TRBV7-8|many|TRBJ1-3|TRBD1
TGTGCCAGCAGCTTAATTATAGCAGGGGGCTCTGGAAACACCATATATTTT
CASSLIIAGGSGNTIYF
>TRBV19|-|TRBJ1-5|TRBD1
TGTGCCAGTAGTATTTGGGCAGGGGGCGTAGATCAGCCCCAGCATTTT
CASSIWAGGVDQPQHF
>TRBV7-6|many|TRBJ2-1|TRBD2
TGTGCCAGCAGCTTACAAATTTCTAGCGGGAATTACAATGAGCAGTTCTTC
CASSLQISSGNYNEQFF
>TRBV5-1|many|TRBJ2-3|-
TGCGCCAGCAGCCCCATCTGGTCTAGCACAGATACGCAGTATTTT
CASSPIWSSTDTQYF
>TRBV29-1|many|TRBJ2-1|TRBD2
TGCAGCGTTAGATGGACTAGCGGGACCAATGAGCAGTTCTTC
CSVRWTSGTNEQFF
>TRBV29-1|many|TRBJ2-1|TRBD2
TGCAGCGTTGAAGAGTCGGGACTAGCTTTAGATGAGCAGTTCTTC
CSVEESGLALDEQFF
>TRBV10-3|many|TRBJ2-5|-
TGTGCCATCAAGGCTAGCACCAAAGAGACCCAGTACTTC
CAIKASTKETQYF
>TRBV21-1|many|TRBJ2-7|-
TGTGCCAGCATCGGCGGGTGTGAGAGTAGCGGGAACTACTCCTACGAGCAGTACTTC
CASIGGCESSGNYSYEQYF
>TRBV4-1|many|TRBJ2-5|-
TGCGCCAGCAGCCAAGACCGCGGACAAGAGACCCAGTACTTC
CASSQDRGQETQYF
>TRBV28|many|TRBJ2-1|-
TGTGCCAGCAGTTTAAGGGTTAACGAGCAGTTCTTC
CASSLRVNEQFF
>TRBV3-1|many|TRBJ2-7|TRBD1
TGTGCCAGCAGCCCCTTGACAGGGGCCTACGAGCAGTACTTC
CASSPLTGAYEQYF
>TRBV7-2|many|TRBJ1-2|-
TGTGCCAGCAGCTTAGTCTTTTCGGGGGAATGGGGTGGCTACACCTTC
CASSLVFSGEWGGYTF
>TRBV15|many|TRBJ2-4|-
TGTGCCACCAGTCACGGGATGATCACCAAAAACATTCAGTACTTC
CATSHGMITKNIQYF
>TRBV5-1|many|TRBJ2-7|-
TGCGCCAGCAGCTTGGAGGGCAGTACCTACGAGCAGTACTTC
CASSLEGSTYEQYF
>TRBV2|-|TRBJ2-1|-
TGTGCCAGCCGGACTGGATACAATGAGCAGTTCTTC
CASRTGYNEQFF
>TRBV7-7|few|TRBJ1-2|-
TGTGCCAGCAGCTTAGAGGTCCCCCCGGGGGCCCATGGCTACACCTTC
CASSLEVPPGAHGYTF
>TRBV7-3|few|TRBJ2-1|-
TGTGCCAGCAGCTTAGCTCTGGGGAGGACGAACTACAATGAGCAGTTCTTC
CASSLALGRTNYNEQFF
>TRBV4-3|few|TRBJ2-7|-
TGCGCCAGCAGCCCTTTGCGGGATCGCGAGCAGTACTTC
CASSPLRDREQYF
>TRBV4-2|many|TRBJ2-1|-
TGTGCCAGCAGCCAAGATCGGAGGGGTTACAATGAGCAGTTCTTC
CASSQDRRGYNEQFF
>TRBV7-9|many|TRBJ2-7|TRBD1
TGTGCCAGCAGCTTAGGGGGACAGGTCTACGAGCAGTACTTC
CASSLGGQVYEQYF
>TRBV4-3|many|TRBJ1-6|-
TGCGCCAGCAGCCAAGGTCATATGGAGTCACCCCTCCACTTT
CASSQGHMESPLHF
>TRBV5-1|many|TRBJ2-7|-
TGCGCCAGCAGCGAGGACTTGTACGAGCAGTACTTC
CASSEDLYEQYF
>TRBV7-6|few|TRBJ2-1|-
TGTGCCAGCAGCTCCGCAGCCTACAATGAGCAGTTCTTC
CASSSAAYNEQFF
>TRBV3-1|many|TRBJ2-3|-
TGTGCCAGCAGCCAAGATACAGATACGCAGTATTTT
CASSQDTDTQYF
>TRBV28|many|TRBJ2-1|TRBD2
TGTGCCAGCAGTTTCGTGGCGGGAGGGAACAATGAGCAGTTCTTC
CASSFVAGGNNEQFF
>TRBV5-8|many|TRBJ1-5|-
TGTGCCAGCAGCTTGGGCCAAGGGTATCAGCCCCAGCATTTT
CASSLGQGYQPQHF
>TRBV2|many|TRBJ2-7|-
TGTGCCAGCACCCCTTCGGGATACGAGCAGTACTTC
CASTPSGYEQYF
>TRBV28|many|TRBJ2-7|TRBD2
TGTGCCAGCAGTATGGGACTAGTGGGTGGTTTCTACGAGCAGTACTTC
CASSMGLVGGFYEQYF
>TRBV7-6|few|TRBJ2-6|-
TGTGCCAGCAGCCTCGGAGGTATGGCCAACGTCCTGACTTTC
CASSLGGMANVLTF
>TRBV6-5|-|TRBJ2-2|-
TGTGCCAGCAGTTGGGTGGGGAGCGCGAACACCGGGGAGCTGTTTTTT
CASSWVGSANTGELFF
>TRBV5-6|many|TRBJ2-5|-
TGTGCCAGCAGCCCACATGGGGGCAGACAAGAGACCCAGTACTTC
CASSPHGGRQETQYF
>TRBV15|many|TRBJ2-1|TRBD2
TGTGCCACCGTACTAGCGGGAGTGCCTAAAGTTATCTCCTACAATGAGCAGTTCTTC
CATVLAGVPKVISYNEQFF
>TRBV7-2|many|TRBJ2-5|TRBD2
TGTGCCAGCAGCCCCAGACTAGCGGGAGAAGAGACCCAGTACTTC
CASSPRLAGEETQYF
>TRBV5-6|many|TRBJ2-7|TRBD1
TGTGCCAGCAGCTTGACGCACAGGGGTACCTACGAGCAGTACTTC
CASSLTHRGTYEQYF
>TRBV7-2|few|TRBJ2-3|-
TGTGCCAGCAGCTTAGTGGGCACCATTCAGGGAGATACGCAGTATTTT
CASSLVGTIQGDTQYF
>TRBV7-8|few|TRBJ1-6|-
TGTGCCAGCAGCCAACAGAGGCCCAGCTCCTATAATTCACCCCTCCACTTT
CASSQQRPSSYNSPLHF